Sequencing of this T cell receptor beta chain was carried out in a study of neurological immune-mediated disorders. Indicated time point: technical triplicate 3. The unsorted libraries originated from 2 million PBMCs kept at -80 C. The table lists this clonotype with many counts. The authors made cDNA by 5'RACE with 10-nucleotide random UMIs. Sequencing runs each generated in excess of 180 million TCR-beta sequences derived from 15-18 subjects. TCRdb processed the 5' RACE reads anew with MiXCR; each CDR3 protein has one entry. The sample yields just under 45,000 distinct CDR3 sequences, roughly a fifth seen once. The junction had 9 bases not matched to a gene; V was cut back by 4 bases and J by 4 bases. The CDR3 has 16 residues. Germline-derived CDR1 and CDR2 are SGHRS and YFSETQ.

Sequenced sample: PBMCs. The clonotype originates from a man in his sixties with HTLV-1-associated myelopathy (HAM/TSP). The chain recombines TRBV5-1 with TRBJ2-7; 12 bases fit TRBD1. Here the CDR3 reads CASSPAPGQGAYEQYF. As DNA, the CDR3 is TGCGCCAGCAGCCCAGCTCCGGGACAGGGGGCGTACGAGCAGTACTTC.